This T cell receptor (beta chain) was documented in a study of OX40 agonist ivuxolimab in advanced cancers. The CDR3 length is 12 residues. V lost 5 bases to trimming and J lost 3 bases, with 7 bases between them. Germline V gene sequence: CDR1 SGHRS, CDR2 YFSETQ. Clones were sequenced by immunoSEQ multiplex PCR, and TCRdb holds only the in-frame ones, with some missing. The top ten clones hold roughly 49% of a sample with 15,000 to 20,000 clones, roughly 88% of them seen once. The origin of this receptor is an adult with an advanced solid tumor such as melanoma, head and neck, liver or kidney cancer. The chain has TRBV5-1 and TRBJ2-3; no clear D gene. The source material was CD4+ or CD8+ T cells sorted from blood, sampled in a trial of the OX40 agonist ivuxolimab. Here the CDR3 DNA reads TGCGCCAGCAGTTGGGGAACAGATACGCAGTATTTT. It translates to CASSWGTDTQYF.